The 24 T cell receptor beta chains presented below share a single source sample, sequenced in a study of shared clonotypes between healthy human individuals. Using immunoSEQ multiplex PCR, the repertoire was profiled, and TCRdb retains in-frame clones only, with some absent. The sample lists approximately 1.4 million clones; roughly 98% were seen once. Material: naive CD4+ T cells sorted from blood. Subset specified: CD45RA+ positively selected. Receptors originate from a man aged 30-40 years in good health.

The rearrangement uses TRBV7-9 and TRBJ1-5; no clear D. The CDR3 has 15 amino acids. Germline assignment: CDR1 SEHNR and CDR2 FQNEAQ (reference sequence). Trimming cost V 3 bases and J 2 bases, with 11 bases left between them. In DNA form, the CDR3 reads TGTGCCAGCAGCTTTGGCGAAAGTCGCAATCAGCCCCAGCATTTT. Translating gives CASSFGESRNQPQHF. The whole variable domain, filled in from reference TRBV7-9 and TRBJ1-5, reads DTGVSQNPRHKITKRGQNVTFRCDPISEHNRLYWYRQTLGQGPEFLTYFQNEAQLEKSRLLSDRFSAERPKGSFSTLEIQRTEQGDSAMYLCASSFGESRNQPQHFGDGTRLSIL.

In its sample, this clone was seen once. This chain joins TRBV12-5 and TRBJ2-5, with a tentative D call TRBD2 (5 bases). CDR1 is LGHNT and CDR2 is FRNRAP in the germline V gene. CDR3 length equals 13 residues. Trimming left V 1 base short and J 5 bases short, with 8 bases between. In DNA, the CDR3 is TGTGCTAGTGGTTTGGCCGGGGAGGAGACCCAGTACTTC. It encodes CASGLAGEETQYF.

The chain joins TRBV7-2 to TRBJ2-3; 8 bases are shared with TRBD2. Germline CDR1 and CDR2: SGHTA and FQGNSA. V was pared by 2 bases and J by 2 bases, with 9 bases of the junction left unmatched. CDR3 length: 17 amino acids. The CDR3 DNA is TGTGCCAGCAGCTTAAGAGCGAGCGGGAGCTACACAGATACGCAGTATTTT. Translation gives CASSLRASGSYTDTQYF.

J is TRBJ2-3 and V is TRBV9, with TRBD2 matching 8 bases. The CDR3 has 19 amino acids. J was trimmed by 4 bases and V by 3 bases; bases with no gene match: 19. Germline V lookup: CDR1 SGDLS, CDR2 YYNGEE. In nucleotides, the CDR3 is TGTGCCAGCAGCGCCAGGTTGAGGGAAGCGGGGGTGCTGCCAGATACGCAGTATTTT. This codes for CASSARLREAGVLPDTQYF.

The chain is built from TRBV18 and TRBJ2-2; a weak D match, TRBD1 (6 bases). V lost 3 bases to trimming and J lost 1 base, with 15 bases between them. Germline V gives CDR1 KGHSH, CDR2 LQKENI. The CDR3 is 17 amino acids. The CDR3 DNA reads as TGTGCCAGCTCACCTGCCAGCGGACAGCAGAACACCGGGGAGCTGTTTTTT. It is translated as CASSPASGQQNTGELFF.

The chain recombines TRBV7-6 with TRBJ2-1; 16 nucleotides agree with TRBD2. From germline, CDR1 is SGHVS and CDR2 FNYEAQ. The CDR3 runs to 17 residues. With 6 bases clipped from V and 12 bases from J, the junction kept 14 bases outside the gene matches. CDR3 protein: CASSNRSGTSGRALQFF. The CDR3 DNA is TGTGCCAGCAGTAATCGCTCCGGGACTAGCGGGAGGGCCCTGCAGTTCTTC.

This clone has just one count. V gene TRBV10-2 combines with J gene TRBJ2-5; perhaps TRBD1 as D (6 bases). The germline CDR1 and CDR2 sequences are WSHSY and SAAADI. The length of the CDR3 is 15 residues. Trimming shortened V by 7 bases and J by 2 bases, and 17 bases separated the two germline ends. CDR3 coding DNA: TGCGCCAGCATGGGCGACAGGTTAGGTCAAGAGACCCAGTACTTC. It encodes CASMGDRLGQETQYF.

Regarding this clone: The sample holds other DNA sequences that translate to the same CDR3. The V gene is TRBV2, the J gene TRBJ2-3; D remains unclear. Per germline, CDR1 SNHLY and CDR2 FYNNEI. The CDR3 loop spans 13 amino acids. Trimming pared 3 bases from V and 1 base from J, leaving 5 bases between. CDR3 bases: TGTGCCAGCAGTGAGCAGGGCACAGATACGCAGTATTTT. Translation: CASSEQGTDTQYF.

The chain employs TRBV11-2 and TRBJ2-2; 13 bases line up with TRBD2. The CDR3 contains 16 residues. V was clipped by 6 bases and J by 4 bases; unmatched bases: 5. Germline V gives CDR1 SGHAT, CDR2 FQNNGV. CDR3 sequence: CASRPGLAGITGELFF. The CDR3 DNA follows: TGTGCCAGCAGGCCGGGACTAGCGGGAATCACCGGGGAGCTGTTTTTT.

CDR3 bases: TGTGCCAGCAGCTTAGGGATCATGGGGGAGCAGTACTTC. Its protein product is CASSLGIMGEQYF. The gene calls are TRBV7-3 and TRBJ2-7; no clear D. Trimming removed 2 bases from V and 7 bases from J, with 12 bases in between. Germline V lookup: CDR1 SGHTA, CDR2 FQGTGA. The CDR3 has 13 residues.

The V gene is TRBV7-2, the J gene TRBJ2-7; D is unresolved. The CDR3 totals 15 residues. The V end lost 5 bases, the J end lost 0 bases, and 14 bases lay between the germline ends. In germline, CDR1 is SGHTA, CDR2 FQGNSA. CDR3 DNA: TGTGCCAGCAGCGACGGTCCTCAGGCCTCCTACGAGCAGTACTTC. It specifies CASSDGPQASYEQYF.

J is TRBJ2-7 and V is TRBV11-2; maybe TRBD1 (5 bases). Germline CDR1 is SGHAT and CDR2 is FQNNGV. Trimming pared 1 base from V and 2 bases from J, leaving 15 bases between. The CDR3 extends over 16 amino acids. CDR3 residues: CASSLGWGSLTYEQYF. CDR3 DNA: TGTGCCAGCAGCTTAGGTTGGGGCAGCCTGACCTACGAGCAGTACTTC.

This rearrangement joins TRBV25-1 to TRBJ2-7; D remains ambiguous. This CDR3 region has 11 residues. V dropped 4 bases and J dropped 5 bases, with 6 bases sitting between them. Germline CDR1 and CDR2: MGHDK and SYGVNS. The CDR3 here is CASSGPHEQYF. In DNA form, the CDR3 reads TGTGCCAGCAGTGGGCCACACGAGCAGTACTTC.

The chain combines TRBV19 with TRBJ2-1; 9 bases align to TRBD2. J lost 7 bases, V lost 6 bases, and 10 bases had no gene match. Looked up from germline, CDR1 is LNHDA and CDR2 is SQIVND (reference sequence). This CDR3 comprises 15 residues. DNA for the CDR3: TGTGCCAGTAGCTGGGGGCGGGAGGGCACGAATGAGCAGTTCTTC. This gives the protein CASSWGREGTNEQFF. Using reference TRBV19 and TRBJ2-1 for the parts outside the CDR3, the full variable domain is DGGITQSPKYLFRKEGQNVTLSCEQNLNHDAMYWYRQDPGQGLRLIYYSQIVNDFQKGDIAEGYSVSREKKESFPLTVTSAQKNPTAFYLCASSWGREGTNEQFFGPGTRLTVL.

The rearrangement joins TRBV19 to TRBJ1-4, with D perhaps matching TRBD1 (5 bases). CDR3 length: 15 residues. Trimming pared 10 bases from V and 5 bases from J, leaving 20 bases between. The germline V gene encodes CDR1 LNHDA and CDR2 SQIVND (reference sequence). CDR3 residues: CATGGVRGRNEKLFF. CDR3 coding DNA: TGTGCCACGGGCGGCGTCCGGGGGAGGAATGAAAAACTGTTTTTT.

This chain uses TRBV30 with TRBJ2-5; D call uncertain. Germline CDR1 reads GTSNPN; CDR2 reads SVGIG (reference sequence). V lost 2 bases to trimming and J lost 5 bases, with 9 bases between them. The CDR3 has 12 amino acids. The CDR3 loop is CAWSPRPETQYF. The CDR3 bases are TGTGCCTGGAGTCCCCGCCCCGAGACCCAGTACTTC.

The chain links TRBV7-9 to TRBJ1-1, with D possibly matching TRBD1 (5 bases). In germline, CDR1 is SEHNR, CDR2 FQNEAQ (reference sequence). This CDR3 contains 13 residues. Between the trimmed V and J ends, which lost 7 bases and 3 bases, there was a span of 12 bases. In nucleotides, the CDR3 is TGTGCCAGCATGGCACAGGCTGACACTGAAGCTTTCTTT. Its protein is CASMAQADTEAFF.

To note about this clone: Additional DNA sequences in this sample encode the identical CDR3. V and J are TRBV5-1 and TRBJ2-2, with 12 bases fitting TRBD2. The CDR3 totals 15 residues. The junction had 3 bases not matched to a gene; V was cut back by 3 bases and J by 6 bases. CDR1 and CDR2 from the germline V gene are SGHRS and YFSETQ. The CDR3 coding sequence is TGCGCCAGCAGCTCGGGACTAGCGGGCTCCGGGGAGCTGTTTTTT. As protein: CASSSGLAGSGELFF.

The V and J genes are TRBV7-3 and TRBJ1-1; tentative D call: TRBD1 (6 bases). CDR1 is SGHTA, CDR2 FQGTGA, per germline. CDR3 length: 14 residues. Trimming shortened V by 2 bases and J by 8 bases, and 15 bases separated the two germline ends. The CDR3 spells CASSLYPYTGEAFF. The CDR3 region has the DNA TGTGCCAGCAGCTTATATCCTTACACAGGGGAAGCTTTCTTT.

The chain employs TRBV10-2 and TRBJ2-1, with 9 nucleotides matching TRBD2. The length of the CDR3 is 14 residues. Germline V gene data show CDR1 as WSHSY and CDR2 as SAAADI. After removal of 4 bases from V and 9 bases from J, the junction contained 7 bases not matched to a gene. The chain's CDR3 is CASSAWREGGEQFF. CDR3 nucleotide sequence: TGCGCCAGCAGTGCGTGGCGGGAGGGGGGTGAGCAGTTCTTC.

The V and J genes are TRBV7-9 and TRBJ2-1, with D possibly TRBD2 on 6 matching bases. This CDR3 has 14 amino acids. The ends were cut back, 6 bases at V and 8 bases at J, with 17 bases in the middle. The germline CDR1 and CDR2 sequences are SEHNR and FQNEAQ (reference sequence). The CDR3 here is CASSLTGTGDEQFF. In DNA form, the CDR3 reads TGTGCCAGCAGTCTAACCGGGACTGGGGATGAGCAGTTCTTC.

The V call is TRBV2, the J call TRBJ2-7; TRBD1 aligns across 8 bases. This CDR3 spans 13 amino acids. The germline gives CDR1 SNHLY, CDR2 FYNNEI. Trimming at V came to 7 bases and at J to 3 bases, leaving 5 bases not matched to a gene. This CDR3 reads CASNRRGLYEQYF. CDR3 nucleotide sequence: TGTGCCAGCAACCGCAGGGGGCTCTACGAGCAGTACTTC.

This chain links TRBV2 with TRBJ2-3, with D unresolved. V lost 3 bases to trimming and J lost 6 bases, with 13 bases between them. The CDR3 contains 14 residues. Per germline, CDR1 SNHLY and CDR2 FYNNEI. In nucleotides, the CDR3 is TGTGCCAGCAGTGACTTGGGCAGGTGGGATACGCAGTATTTT. Its protein is CASSDLGRWDTQYF.

V gene TRBV27 combines with J gene TRBJ2-7; TRBD1 matches at 10 bases. Trimming took 4 bases from V and 0 from J; bases not matched to a gene: 9. In germline, CDR1 is MNHEY, CDR2 SMNVEV (reference sequence). There are 17 residues in the CDR3. The CDR3 nucleotides read TGTGCCAGCAGTTCAGGACAGGGGGATGCCTACTCCTACGAGCAGTACTTC. This gives the protein CASSSGQGDAYSYEQYF.